One and the same sample provided the 25 T cell receptor beta chains below, sequenced in a study of graft-versus-host responses after intestinal transplantation. Measured with immunoSEQ multiplex PCR; TCRdb has only the in-frame clones, and not every one. The table has about 30,000 clones, 87% seen once. Sample: PBMCs, taken around 480 days after intestinal transplantation. Every receptor here comes from a human patient who received an intestinal transplant, so some T cells may come from the graft donor.

The chain uses TRBV7-2 and TRBJ1-2; D gene ambiguous. The CDR3 is 14 residues long. Germline V gene data show CDR1 as SGHTA and CDR2 as FQGNSA. Trimming pared 3 bases from V and 3 bases from J, leaving 11 bases between. The CDR3 DNA sequence: TGTGCCAGCAGCTTCCGCCAGATCCACTATGGCTACACCTTC. Residues: CASSFRQIHYGYTF.

The gene calls are TRBV30 and TRBJ1-2, with unresolved D. The CDR3 loop spans 15 amino acids. V lost 4 bases to trimming and J lost 4 bases, with 19 bases between them. Germline lookup yields CDR1 GTSNPN and CDR2 SVGIG (reference sequence). This chain's CDR3 is CAWIVSGLFGYGYTF. CDR3 nucleotide sequence: TGTGCCTGGATCGTTTCGGGGTTATTTGGCTATGGCTACACCTTC.

The chain uses TRBV2 and TRBJ2-7; D gene unclear. The CDR3 covers 12 residues. V lost 2 bases and J lost 2, with 4 bases in between. Germline V gene sequence: CDR1 SNHLY, CDR2 FYNNEI. CDR3 nucleotides: TGTGCCAGCAGTGAACTAGCCTACGAGCAGTACTTC. Residues: CASSELAYEQYF.

The rearrangement joins TRBV7-2 to TRBJ2-7; the D gene could be TRBD1 or TRBD2 (5 bases each). Germline CDR1 and CDR2: SGHTA and FQGNSA. The CDR3 is 16 amino acids. V lost 1 base, J lost 0 bases, and 13 bases lay in between. CDR3 nucleotides: TGTGCCAGCAGCTTAGAAGGGACCGTAAGCTCCTACGAGCAGTACTTC. Residues: CASSLEGTVSSYEQYF. The full variable domain, its missing parts supplied by reference TRBV7-2 and TRBJ2-7, is GAGVSQSPSNKVTEKGKDVELRCDPISGHTALYWYRQSLGQGLEFLIYFQGNSAPDKSGLPSDRFSAERTGGSVSTLTIQRTQQEDSAVYLCASSLEGTVSSYEQYFGPGTRLTVT.

This chain connects TRBV14 to TRBJ1-1, with 8 positions matching TRBD1. There are 14 residues in the CDR3. The germline gives CDR1 SGHDN, CDR2 FVKESK. V lost 6 bases and J lost 4; bases outside the gene matches: 7. The CDR3, as DNA: TGTGCCAGCAGTCTAACAGGGGGTTCCACTGAAGCTTTCTTT. Translated: CASSLTGGSTEAFF.

This chain uses TRBV10-2 with TRBJ2-1; a possible D gene is TRBD1 (6 bases). There are 15 residues in the CDR3. Germline CDR1 reads WSHSY; CDR2 reads SAAADI. The germline V and J ends were trimmed by 3 bases and 8 bases, with 17 bases remaining between them. The CDR3 sequence is CASSDPTTGIDEQFF. The CDR3 nucleotides read TGCGCCAGCAGTGACCCCACGACAGGAATCGATGAGCAGTTCTTC.

The chain couples TRBV2 to TRBJ2-2; tentatively, D is TRBD1 (6 bases). Germline CDR1 SNHLY, CDR2 FYNNEI. The CDR3 contains 15 residues. V lost 6 bases and J lost 4, with 15 bases in between. The CDR3 DNA reads as TGTGCCAGCAGGCCCAGGGGCGTTGGCACCGGGGAGCTGTTTTTT. This translates into CASRPRGVGTGELFF.

The rearrangement links TRBV18 to TRBJ1-2; tentatively, D is TRBD1 (5 bases). Germline-derived CDR1 and CDR2 are KGHSH and LQKENI. V was clipped by 0 bases and J by 0 bases, with 8 bases between them. This CDR3 contains 15 residues. The CDR3: CASSPPQGANYGYTF. CDR3 coding DNA: TGTGCCAGCTCACCACCGCAAGGGGCTAACTATGGCTACACCTTC.

There are a few counts of this clone. The genes are TRBV18 and TRBJ2-2; D is unclear. Trimming removed 1 base from V and 2 bases from J, with 2 bases in between. This CDR3 has 13 amino acids. Germline loops: CDR1 KGHSH, CDR2 LQKENI. CDR3 nucleotides: TGTGCCAGCTCACCACAAAACACCGGGGAGCTGTTTTTT. Amino acids: CASSPQNTGELFF.

The CDR3 reads CAWTSGGDTQYF. Here the CDR3 DNA reads TGTGCCTGGACCTCTGGGGGAGATACGCAGTATTTT. The chain uses TRBV30 and TRBJ2-3; the D gene could be TRBD1 or TRBD2 (5 bases each). Between the trimmed V and J ends, which lost 4 bases and 5 bases, there was a span of 10 bases. The germline V gene has CDR1 GTSNPN and CDR2 SVGIG (reference sequence). This CDR3 is built from 12 residues.

This chain connects TRBV6-5 to TRBJ1-1, with D uncertain. Trimming left V 5 bases short and J 1 base short, with 8 bases between. The CDR3 contains 13 residues. CDR1 is MNHEY, CDR2 SVGAGI, per germline. The CDR3 is CASSETRNTEAFF. The CDR3 DNA is TGTGCCAGCAGTGAAACCAGGAACACTGAAGCTTTCTTT.

The genes are TRBV11-2 and TRBJ1-3; D is unresolved. CDR3 length equals 17 residues. Between the trimmed V and J ends, which lost 5 bases and 0 bases, there was a span of 17 bases. Germline CDR1 SGHAT, CDR2 FQNNGV. CDR3 DNA: TGTGCCAGCAGCCTCCCCGAGGGCAGGACCTCTGGAAACACCATATATTTT. It yields the protein CASSLPEGRTSGNTIYF.

V gene TRBV28 combines with J gene TRBJ1-5; TRBD1 might be the D (6 bases). Germline CDR1 reads MDHEN; CDR2 reads SYDVKM. This CDR3 spans 16 amino acids. The V and J ends lost 2 bases and 1 base respectively, with 12 bases between them. This CDR3 is CASSLRGKRSNQPQHF. The CDR3 bases are TGTGCCAGCAGTTTAAGGGGGAAACGGAGCAATCAGCCCCAGCATTTT.

On this clone: An end of the junction differs from the germline gene, which may be a read error. The CDR3 nucleotides are TGTGCCGGCAGTGAAGCCCCGGCTAGTTCAGATACGCAGTATTTT. This translates into CAGSEAPASSDTQYF. The J gene is TRBJ2-3, the V gene TRBV6-1, with unresolved D. The CDR3 is 15 amino acids. CDR1 and CDR2 from the germline V gene are MNHNS and SASEGT.

The chain employs TRBV5-8 and TRBJ1-1; D is possibly TRBD1 (5 bases). Germline V gene sequence: CDR1 SGHTS, CDR2 YDEGEE. The V gene lost 4 bases and the J gene lost 2 bases, with 9 bases spanning the gap. This CDR3 is built from 13 residues. The DNA of the CDR3 is TGTGCCAGCAGCCGTAGGACAAACACTGAAGCTTTCTTT. It specifies CASSRRTNTEAFF. The whole variable domain, filled in from reference TRBV5-8 and TRBJ1-1, reads EAGVTQSPTHLIKTRGQQATLRCSPISGHTSVYWYQQALGLGLQFLLWYDEGEERNRGNFPPRFSGRQFPNYSSELNVNALELEDSALYLCASSRRTNTEAFFGQGTRLTVV.

The V call is TRBV28, the J call TRBJ2-7, with D possibly matching TRBD1 (6 bases). The CDR3 has 15 amino acids. From germline, CDR1 is MDHEN and CDR2 SYDVKM. V was pared by 6 bases and J by 0 bases, with 15 bases between. CDR3 in amino acids: CASRGRDKSSYEQYF. Here the CDR3 DNA reads TGTGCCAGCAGGGGCCGGGACAAGAGCTCCTACGAGCAGTACTTC.

The rearrangement uses TRBV30 and TRBJ2-7; 7 positions match TRBD1. In germline, CDR1 is GTSNPN, CDR2 SVGIG (reference sequence). The trim removed 0 bases at V and 0 bases at J, leaving 5 bases unmatched. This CDR3 is built from 15 residues. The CDR3 DNA reads as TGTGCCTGGAGTGTACAGGGGAGCCTCTCCTACGAGCAGTACTTC. This encodes CAWSVQGSLSYEQYF.

This chain uses TRBV28 with TRBJ2-2, with 12 bases matching TRBD2. This CDR3 contains 17 residues. From germline, CDR1 is MDHEN and CDR2 SYDVKM. Trimming cost V 4 bases and J 5 bases; bases outside gene matches: 8. The CDR3 region is CASSSQPGTSGTGELFF. CDR3 nucleotide sequence: TGTGCCAGCAGTTCACAACCCGGGACTAGCGGGACCGGGGAGCTGTTTTTT.

As DNA, the CDR3 is TGTGCCATCAGTGGTGGCGGGAGTACCTACAATGAGCAGTTCTTC. Protein: CAISGGGSTYNEQFF. The chain uses TRBV10-3 and TRBJ2-1; 7 positions match TRBD2. J was trimmed by 2 bases and V by 4 bases; bases with no gene match: 5. The length of the CDR3 is 15 residues. CDR1 and CDR2 (germline): ENHRY, SYGVKD.

This sequence joins TRBV5-1 and TRBJ1-3; tentative D call: TRBD1 (6 bases). CDR1 and CDR2 (germline): SGHRS, YFSETQ. V lost 0 bases, J lost 4 bases, and 14 bases lay in between. This CDR3 has 16 residues. CDR3 coding DNA: TGCGCCAGCAGCTTGGATCCGGGGGCGGGAGGAAACACCATATATTTT. This translates into CASSLDPGAGGNTIYF.

The chain has TRBV6-4 and TRBJ1-2; 11 bases align to TRBD1. The CDR3 contains 15 residues. Looked up from germline, CDR1 is MRHNA and CDR2 is SNTAGT. Trimming took 2 bases from V and 7 from J; bases not matched to a gene: 6. CDR3 sequence (DNA): TGTGCCAGCAGTGACCTCGCCGGGACAGGGGGTGGCTACACCTTC. Its protein product is CASSDLAGTGGGYTF.

The CDR3 nucleotides read TGTGCCAGCAGTGCAGGGGGTGGGACTGAAGCTTTCTTT. This sequence encodes CASSAGGGTEAFF. This sequence joins TRBV6-4 and TRBJ1-1; 7 bases are a match to TRBD1. Germline V gene data show CDR1 as MRHNA and CDR2 as SNTAGT. This CDR3 is 13 amino acids long. The trim removed 4 bases at V and 5 bases at J, leaving 4 bases unmatched.

The chain joins TRBV6-6 to TRBJ2-7; D may be TRBD1 (5 bases). CDR1 and CDR2 from the germline V gene are MNHNY and SVGAGI (reference sequence). The CDR3 is 14 amino acids. Trimming cost V 0 bases and J 0 bases, with 6 bases left between them. CDR3 nucleotide sequence: TGTGCCAGCAGTTACTCGGACAACTCCTACGAGCAGTACTTC. It codes for CASSYSDNSYEQYF.

This clone was counted only a few times. The chain links TRBV12-5 to TRBJ2-7; D is uncertain. The ends were cut back, 7 bases at V and 1 base at J, with 14 bases in the middle. Per the germline V gene, CDR1 is LGHNT and CDR2 is FRNRAP. This CDR3 contains 14 residues. CDR3 region: CASALNPPSYEQYF. The CDR3 DNA is TGTGCTAGTGCCCTTAATCCACCTTCCTACGAGCAGTACTTC.

This clone was seen more than once but under ten times. The rearrangement joins TRBV28 to TRBJ2-7; TRBD2 matches at 11 bases. Germline CDR1 and CDR2: MDHEN and SYDVKM. After removal of 5 bases from V and 2 bases from J, the junction contained 2 bases not matched to a gene. The CDR3 has 14 amino acids. In nucleotides, the CDR3 is TGTGCCAGCAGTCTTAGCGGGAGGGCCTACGAGCAGTACTTC. It codes for CASSLSGRAYEQYF.